These T cell receptor beta chains were read from a single sample in a study of T cell responses to AZD1222 COVID-19 vaccine. Profiling relied on immunoSEQ multiplex PCR, and the TCRdb table lists in-frame clones only, not all of them. The table records under 140,000 clones, around 90% of them present only once. The sequenced sample was peripheral blood, obtained 28 days after the second AZD1222 dose. These receptors all come from an adult who received the AZD1222 COVID-19 vaccine. CDR3s include the opening cysteine and the closing phenylalanine or tryptophan. A D gene is named only where the DNA matches it firmly. Size is stated for part of the rows, as once, few or many counts, or as a class when the clone is expanded.

j_call: TRBJ1-2; d_call: TRBD1; v_call: TRBV7-2; clone_size: -; cdr3_nt: TGTGCCAGCAGCTGGGACAGGGGGGACTATGGCTACACCTTC; cdr3_aa: CASSWDRGDYGYTF
j_call: TRBJ2-1; d_call: TRBD2; v_call: TRBV10-1; clone_size: -; cdr3_nt: TGCGCCAGCAGTGAGGATCTAGCGGGGGGCCTCAACAACACTTACAATGAGCAGTTCTTC; cdr3_aa: CASSEDLAGGLNNTYNEQFF
j_call: TRBJ1-1; d_call: -; v_call: TRBV5-1; clone_size: -; cdr3_nt: TGCGCCAGCAGCTTGGATCTCGGGGGGAGGTACACTGAAGCTTTCTTT; cdr3_aa: CASSLDLGGRYTEAFF
j_call: TRBJ2-1; d_call: -; v_call: TRBV11-1; clone_size: -; cdr3_nt: TGTGCCAGCAGCTTAGAGGGACGGCCTCTAGATGAGCAGTTCTTC; cdr3_aa: CASSLEGRPLDEQFF
j_call: TRBJ1-4; d_call: TRBD1; v_call: TRBV19; clone_size: -; cdr3_nt: TGTGCCAGTAGAGGGACAGGGGATAATGAAAAACTGTTTTTT; cdr3_aa: CASRGTGDNEKLFF
j_call: TRBJ1-2; d_call: -; v_call: TRBV3-1/TRBV3-2; clone_size: -; cdr3_nt: TGTGCCAGCAGCCCCCGAGAAAACTATGGCTACACCTTC; cdr3_aa: CASSPRENYGYTF
j_call: TRBJ2-5; d_call: TRBD2; v_call: TRBV4-3; clone_size: -; cdr3_nt: TGCGCCAGCAGCCAGTCCCTTTTCGGGGGGGCATGGACCCAGTACTTC; cdr3_aa: CASSQSLFGGAWTQYF
j_call: TRBJ2-2; d_call: -; v_call: TRBV11-3; clone_size: few; cdr3_nt: TGTGCCAGCAGCTCGGGGACAACGAACACCGGGGAGCTGTTTTTT; cdr3_aa: CASSSGTTNTGELFF
j_call: TRBJ1-6; d_call: -; v_call: TRBV5-1; clone_size: -; cdr3_nt: TGCGCCAGCAAATATTCCGGGACACCCAATTCACCCCTCCACTTT; cdr3_aa: CASKYSGTPNSPLHF
j_call: TRBJ1-1; d_call: -; v_call: TRBV19; clone_size: few; cdr3_nt: TGTGCCAGTAGTATCTGGGGGCGGAACACTGAAGCTTTCTTT; cdr3_aa: CASSIWGRNTEAFF
j_call: TRBJ1-5; d_call: -; v_call: TRBV4-1; clone_size: -; cdr3_nt: TGCGCCAGCAGCCCTCCCGCCCAGCCCCAGCATTTT; cdr3_aa: CASSPPAQPQHF
j_call: TRBJ2-5; d_call: TRBD2; v_call: TRBV5-8; clone_size: once; cdr3_nt: TGTGCCAGCAGCTTGTTCGGTCGGGGGGGCGGAGAGACCCAGTACTTC; cdr3_aa: CASSLFGRGGGETQYF
j_call: TRBJ1-2; d_call: TRBD1; v_call: TRBV7-6; clone_size: -; cdr3_nt: TGTGCCAGCAGCTCAGGACAGGCCGTTCCTTATGGCTACACCTTC; cdr3_aa: CASSSGQAVPYGYTF
j_call: TRBJ1-2; d_call: -; v_call: TRBV6-2/TRBV6-3; clone_size: -; cdr3_nt: TGTGCCAGCAGTGTACCTGGGGGCGGCTACACCTTC; cdr3_aa: CASSVPGGGYTF
j_call: TRBJ1-5; d_call: -; v_call: TRBV6-5; clone_size: once; cdr3_nt: TGTGCCAGCAGCGGCTCTAACTCTCAGCCCCAGCATTTT; cdr3_aa: CASSGSNSQPQHF
j_call: TRBJ2-3; d_call: -; v_call: TRBV7-7; clone_size: once; cdr3_nt: TGTGCTAGCAGCCTCAGTCCTAGCGCAGATACGCAGTATTTT; cdr3_aa: CASSLSPSADTQYF
j_call: TRBJ2-7; d_call: TRBD2; v_call: TRBV7-9; clone_size: -; cdr3_nt: TGTGCCAGCAGCTCTAAAAGCGGGGTCAGCTCCTACGAGCAGTACTTC; cdr3_aa: CASSSKSGVSSYEQYF